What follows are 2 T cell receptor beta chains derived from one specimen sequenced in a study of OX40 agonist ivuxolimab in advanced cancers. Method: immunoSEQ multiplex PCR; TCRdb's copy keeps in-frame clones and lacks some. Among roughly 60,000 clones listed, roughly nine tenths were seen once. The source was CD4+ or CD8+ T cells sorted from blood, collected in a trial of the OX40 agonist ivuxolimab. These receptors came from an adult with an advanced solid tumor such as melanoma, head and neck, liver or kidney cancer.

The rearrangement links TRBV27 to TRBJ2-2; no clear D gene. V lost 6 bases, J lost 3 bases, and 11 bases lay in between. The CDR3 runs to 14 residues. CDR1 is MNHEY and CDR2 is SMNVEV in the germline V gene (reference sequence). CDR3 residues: CASRVQTYTGELFF. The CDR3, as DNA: TGTGCCAGCAGAGTCCAGACTTACACCGGGGAGCTGTTTTTT.

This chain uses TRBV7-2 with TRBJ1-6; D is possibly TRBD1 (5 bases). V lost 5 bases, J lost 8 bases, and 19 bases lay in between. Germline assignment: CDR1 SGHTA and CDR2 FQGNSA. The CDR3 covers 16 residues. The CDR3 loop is CASSPPGRTSDSPLHF. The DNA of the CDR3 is TGTGCCAGCAGCCCACCGGGACGGACCTCGGATTCACCCCTCCACTTT.